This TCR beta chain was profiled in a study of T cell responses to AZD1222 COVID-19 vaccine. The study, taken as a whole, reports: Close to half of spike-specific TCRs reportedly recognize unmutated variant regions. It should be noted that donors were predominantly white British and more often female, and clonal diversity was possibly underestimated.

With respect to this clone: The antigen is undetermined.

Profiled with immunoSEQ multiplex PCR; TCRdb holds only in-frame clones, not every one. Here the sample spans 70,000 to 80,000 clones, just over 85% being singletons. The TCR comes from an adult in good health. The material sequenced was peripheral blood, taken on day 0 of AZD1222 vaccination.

The CDR3 loop reads CASSKVPTNEKLFF. In nucleotides, the CDR3 is TGTGCCAGCAGCAAAGTCCCAACTAATGAAAAACTGTTTTTT. The gene calls are TRBV21-1 and TRBJ1-4. TRBV21-1 is a recognized pseudogene. CDR3 size: 14 residues.